This TCR beta chain stems from a study of cytomegalovirus exposure and HLA in healthy donors. The overall study: In a later analysis, the 90 to 150 validation repertoires were reported to have used the same platform as the 600 to 800 first-cohort repertoires. The study's findings and limits: It was confirmed in vitro that three of the CMV-associated chains were specific for CMV antigens. Cytomegalovirus-associated TCR beta chains were listed, numbering approximately 150.

The donors were members of the validation cohort, which comprised 100 to 150 subjects and was separate from the first cohort of 666 subjects. The repertoire was sequenced with immunoSEQ multiplex PCR; TCRdb's copy has only in-frame clones and lacks some. The top ten clones hold approximately 1.7% of a sample with tens of thousands of clones, more than 85% of them seen once. In regard to this clone: Its specificity is unknown.

Trimming took 7 bases from V and 6 from J; bases not matched to a gene: 7. Germline values: CDR1 MNHEY, CDR2 SVGAGI. This CDR3 has 14 amino acids. The chain recombines TRBV6-5 with TRBJ2-2, with 8 bases identical to TRBD1. The sample taken for sequencing was PBMCs. The sequence came from a young woman in good health and CMV-seronegative. Here the CDR3 reads CASTDRGAAGELFF. CDR3 DNA: TGTGCCAGCACCGACAGGGGAGCTGCCGGGGAGCTGTTTTTT.